A single sample is the source of the 20 T cell receptor beta chains below, sequenced in a study of shared clonotypes between healthy human individuals. Measured with immunoSEQ multiplex PCR; TCRdb has only the in-frame clones, and not every one. The sample holds 2 million or so clones; roughly 94% are singletons and the top ten take roughly 0.13%. The sample consisted of naive CD4+ T cells sorted from blood. Subset here: CD45RA+ positively selected. The receptors originated from a man aged 18 to 29 in good health.

This chain joins TRBV9 and TRBJ2-1, with 7 bases matching TRBD2. CDR1 SGDLS and CDR2 YYNGEE come from the germline V gene. CDR3 length equals 12 residues. The J segment lost 9 bases and the V segment lost 3 bases, leaving 3 bases of the junction unmatched. The DNA of the CDR3 is TGTGCCAGCAGCGCTTGGGAGGGTGAGCAGTTCTTC. Protein product: CASSAWEGEQFF.

The chain combines TRBV5-1 with TRBJ2-7, with 10 bases that match TRBD1. The V gene's germline CDR1 is SGHRS and CDR2 YFSETQ. The CDR3 is 16 amino acids. The junction had 6 bases not matched to a gene; V was cut back by 0 bases and J by 3 bases. The CDR3 loop reads CASSLASGQGYYEQYF. The CDR3 DNA is TGCGCCAGCAGCTTGGCTTCGGGACAGGGGTACTACGAGCAGTACTTC.

Notes on this clone: Other DNA sequences in the sample encode the same CDR3. The rearrangement uses TRBV10-3 and TRBJ2-7, with TRBD1 matching 11 bases. J lost 6 bases, V lost 3 bases, and 1 base had no gene match. CDR3 length: 13 residues. Germline V gives CDR1 ENHRY, CDR2 SYGVKD. CDR3 coding DNA: TGTGCCATCAGTGAAGGGACAGGGGGCGAGCAGTACTTC. It translates to CAISEGTGGEQYF.

The sample holds one count of this clone. The chain recombines TRBV9 with TRBJ2-3; D unclear. Trimming removed 0 bases from V and 5 bases from J, with 7 bases in between. Germline CDR1 reads SGDLS; CDR2 reads YYNGEE. This CDR3 has 13 amino acids. This CDR3 is CASSVAALDTQYF. The CDR3 nucleotides read TGTGCCAGCAGCGTAGCTGCCCTAGATACGCAGTATTTT.

The V and J genes are TRBV6-1 and TRBJ2-7; 10 bases match TRBD1. Germline lookup yields CDR1 MNHNS and CDR2 SASEGT. The CDR3 sequence is 14 residues long. V shed 6 bases and J 1 base; nucleotides not matched to a gene: 3. The CDR3 bases are TGTGCCAGCAGGTTGGGACAGGGGTCCTACGAGCAGTACTTC. It specifies CASRLGQGSYEQYF.

The rearrangement links TRBV19 to TRBJ1-5, with D possibly TRBD1 on 5 matching bases. Trimming removed 1 base at V and 3 bases at J, with 13 bases between. Germline V gene sequence: CDR1 LNHDA, CDR2 SQIVND (reference sequence). The CDR3 is 16 amino acids. The DNA of the CDR3 is TGTGCCAGTAGTATAGGGGCCAGGGTCCACAATCAGCCCCAGCATTTT. It encodes CASSIGARVHNQPQHF.

The chain has TRBV11-2 and TRBJ2-2, with 10 nucleotides matching TRBD2. Trimming at V came to 0 bases and at J to 5 bases, leaving 12 bases not matched to a gene. The CDR3 runs to 19 residues. Germline values: CDR1 SGHAT, CDR2 FQNNGV. DNA of the CDR3: TGTGCCAGCAGCTTAGAAGGACTAGCGGCCAACATTTTTACCGGGGAGCTGTTTTTT. Translated: CASSLEGLAANIFTGELFF.

This chain uses TRBV19 with TRBJ2-1, with 10 bases fitting TRBD2. Trimming removed 4 bases from V and 3 bases from J; junction bases left unmatched: 6. The CDR3 runs to 16 residues. Germline V lookup: CDR1 LNHDA, CDR2 SQIVND (reference sequence). The CDR3 bases are TGTGCCAGTAGTACCCGAACTAGCGGGAACTACAATGAGCAGTTCTTC. Its translation: CASSTRTSGNYNEQFF.

This clone came up once. The V and J genes are TRBV7-3 and TRBJ2-5; 7 nucleotides align to TRBD2. Per the germline V gene, CDR1 is SGHTA and CDR2 is FQGTGA. V was pared by 0 bases and J by 5 bases, with 3 bases of the junction left unmatched. The CDR3 has 14 residues. Here the CDR3 DNA reads TGTGCCAGCAGCTTAACGCCCGGGGGGGAGACCCAGTACTTC. Protein sequence: CASSLTPGGETQYF.

The chain couples TRBV7-2 to TRBJ2-7, with 7 bases that match TRBD2. CDR3 length: 15 amino acids. The germline CDR1 and CDR2 sequences are SGHTA and FQGNSA. V lost 5 bases to trimming and J lost 9 bases; unmatched junction nucleotides: 16. The CDR3 loop reads CASSTSGTTAFGQYF. CDR3 coding DNA: TGTGCCAGCAGCACCTCCGGGACTACTGCTTTCGGGCAGTACTTC.

This chain uses TRBV30 with TRBJ2-1, with 7 bases aligning to TRBD2. This CDR3 has 13 amino acids. Germline CDR1 GTSNPN, CDR2 SVGIG (reference sequence). Germline trimming cut 2 bases from V and 12 bases from J; bases unmatched to any gene: 10. CDR3 protein: CAWSTREDGTQFF. CDR3 bases: TGTGCCTGGAGTACCCGGGAGGATGGGACGCAGTTCTTC.

This clone was recorded many times. The V and J genes are TRBV7-2 and TRBJ1-1; D is possibly TRBD1 (5 bases). CDR1 is SGHTA and CDR2 is FQGNSA in the germline V gene. The CDR3 loop spans 16 amino acids. Trimming left V 7 bases short and J 4 bases short, with 22 bases between. Here the CDR3 DNA reads TGTGCCAGCACCAAGGGCCGTGGGGCAGGGATCACTGAAGCTTTCTTT. It yields the protein CASTKGRGAGITEAFF.

DNA for the CDR3: TGTGCCAGCAGCCACCAAAGTCGCCATAGCTCCTATAATTCACCCCTCCACTTT. Translating it yields CASSHQSRHSSYNSPLHF. V is TRBV7-6 and J is TRBJ1-6; D is ambiguous. Trimming removed 5 bases from V and 0 bases from J, with 17 bases in between. The CDR3 totals 18 residues. Germline V gene data show CDR1 as SGHVS and CDR2 as FNYEAQ. The full variable domain, rest sourced from reference TRBV7-6 and TRBJ1-6, is GAGVSQSPRYKVTKRGQDVALRCDPISGHVSLYWYRQALGQGPEFLTYFNYEAQQDKSGLPNDRFSAERPEGSISTLTIQRTEQRDSAMYRCASSHQSRHSSYNSPLHFGNGTRLTVT.

This rearrangement joins TRBV19 to TRBJ2-7, with TRBD2 matching 9 bases. Germline V lookup: CDR1 LNHDA, CDR2 SQIVND (reference sequence). The CDR3 has 15 amino acids. The trim removed 3 bases at V and 3 bases at J, leaving 6 bases unmatched. CDR3 bases: TGTGCCAGTAGTATTAAGCGGGAGGCGTACTACGAGCAGTACTTC. This gives the protein CASSIKREAYYEQYF. The variable domain in full, with the rest retrieved from reference TRBV19 and TRBJ2-7, is DGGITQSPKYLFRKEGQNVTLSCEQNLNHDAMYWYRQDPGQGLRLIYYSQIVNDFQKGDIAEGYSVSREKKESFPLTVTSAQKNPTAFYLCASSIKREAYYEQYFGPGTRLTVT.

The chain has TRBV11-1 and TRBJ2-2; TRBD2 matches 7 bases. This CDR3 is built from 16 residues. Germline CDR1 SGHAT, CDR2 FQDESV (reference sequence). Trimming cost V 6 bases and J 4 bases; bases outside gene matches: 11. CDR3 DNA sequence: TGTGCCAGCAGTCCACAGAGCGGGGTGGGCACCGGGGAGCTGTTTTTT. Translating gives CASSPQSGVGTGELFF.

The gene calls are TRBV5-1 and TRBJ1-1; D unresolved. Trimming left V 3 bases short and J 0 bases short, with 12 bases between. The length of the CDR3 is 15 residues. Germline assignment: CDR1 SGHRS and CDR2 YFSETQ. The CDR3 DNA reads TGCGCCAGCAGCTCCGACGGCCAGATGAACACTGAAGCTTTCTTT. Amino acid sequence: CASSSDGQMNTEAFF.

Notes on this clone: A much more abundant neighbour one base away suggests this may be a read error. The rearrangement joins TRBV28 to TRBJ1-5, with 9 nucleotides matching TRBD1. The CDR3 is 13 residues long. CDR1 is MDHEN, CDR2 SYDVKM, per germline. V was clipped by 5 bases and J by 6 bases; unmatched bases: 2. CDR3 bases: TGTGCCAGCAGTGGGACAGGGATTCAGCCCCAGCATTTT. Translation gives CASSGTGIQPQHF.

The genes are TRBV7-9 and TRBJ2-7; the D gene could be TRBD1 or TRBD2 (5 bases each). Trimming took off 1 base at V and 1 base at J, with 8 bases between the two ends. The CDR3 contains 14 residues. Germline-derived CDR1 and CDR2 are SEHNR and FQNEAQ (reference sequence). This CDR3 reads CASSLDGGSYEQYF. The CDR3 DNA reads as TGTGCCAGCAGCTTAGATGGGGGTTCCTACGAGCAGTACTTC.

In its sample, this clone was seen a few times. This same CDR3 is encoded by further DNA sequences in the sample. The J gene is TRBJ2-1, the V gene TRBV2; 8 nucleotides align to TRBD2. The CDR3 has 15 amino acids. Losses at the gene ends were 2 bases for V and 0 bases for J; bases not matched to a gene: 0. Looked up from germline, CDR1 is SNHLY and CDR2 is FYNNEI. CDR3 sequence reads: CASSESGGSYNEQFF. Written as DNA, the CDR3 is TGTGCCAGCAGTGAAAGCGGGGGCTCCTACAATGAGCAGTTCTTC.

The chain joins TRBV28 to TRBJ1-4; no definite D call. The germline V and J ends were trimmed by 6 bases and 2 bases, with 13 bases remaining between them. The germline CDR1 and CDR2 sequences are MDHEN and SYDVKM. The CDR3 has 15 residues. The CDR3 here is CASSPRPWTNEKLFF. CDR3 nucleotides: TGTGCCAGCAGCCCGCGACCTTGGACTAATGAAAAACTGTTTTTT.